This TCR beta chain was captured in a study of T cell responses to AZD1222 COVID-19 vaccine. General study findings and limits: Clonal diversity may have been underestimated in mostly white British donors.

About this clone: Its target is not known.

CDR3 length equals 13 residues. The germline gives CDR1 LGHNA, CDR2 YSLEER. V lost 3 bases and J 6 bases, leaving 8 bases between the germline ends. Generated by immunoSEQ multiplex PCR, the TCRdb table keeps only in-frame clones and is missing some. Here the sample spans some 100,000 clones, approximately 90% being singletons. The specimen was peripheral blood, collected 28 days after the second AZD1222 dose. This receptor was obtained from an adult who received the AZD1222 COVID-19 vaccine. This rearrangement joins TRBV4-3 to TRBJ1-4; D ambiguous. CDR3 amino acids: CASSQVPDEKLFF. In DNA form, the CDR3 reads TGCGCCAGCAGCCAGGTCCCAGATGAAAAACTGTTTTTT.